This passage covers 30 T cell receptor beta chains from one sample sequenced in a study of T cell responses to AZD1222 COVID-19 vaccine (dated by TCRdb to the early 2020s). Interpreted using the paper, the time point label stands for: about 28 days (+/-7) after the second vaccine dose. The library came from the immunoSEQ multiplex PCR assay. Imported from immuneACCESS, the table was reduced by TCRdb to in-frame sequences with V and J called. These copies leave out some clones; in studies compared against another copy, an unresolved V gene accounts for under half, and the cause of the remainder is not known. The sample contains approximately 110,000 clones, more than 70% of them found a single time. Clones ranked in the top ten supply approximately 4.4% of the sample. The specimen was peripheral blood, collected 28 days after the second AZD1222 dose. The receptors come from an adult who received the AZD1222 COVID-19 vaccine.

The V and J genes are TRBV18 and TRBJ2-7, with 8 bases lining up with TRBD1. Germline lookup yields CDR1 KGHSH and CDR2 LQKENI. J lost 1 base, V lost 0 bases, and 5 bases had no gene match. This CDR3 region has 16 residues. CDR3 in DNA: TGTGCCAGCTCACCACCAAACAGGGGGACGTCCTACGAGCAGTACTTC. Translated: CASSPPNRGTSYEQYF.

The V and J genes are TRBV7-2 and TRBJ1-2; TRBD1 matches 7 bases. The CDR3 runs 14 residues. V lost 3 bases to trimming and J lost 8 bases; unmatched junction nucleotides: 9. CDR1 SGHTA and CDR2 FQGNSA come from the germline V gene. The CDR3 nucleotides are TGTGCCAGCAGCTTGACAGGGATGGACAGGGGCTACACCTTC. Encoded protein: CASSLTGMDRGYTF.

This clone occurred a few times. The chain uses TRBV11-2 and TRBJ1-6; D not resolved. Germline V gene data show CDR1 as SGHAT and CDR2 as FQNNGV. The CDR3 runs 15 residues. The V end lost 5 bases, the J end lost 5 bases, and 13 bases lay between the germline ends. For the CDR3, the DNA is TGTGCCAGCAGCACACAGACACCGAATAATTCACCCCTCCACTTT. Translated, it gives CASSTQTPNNSPLHF. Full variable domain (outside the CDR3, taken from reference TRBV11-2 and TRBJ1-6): EAGVAQSPRYKIIEKRQSVAFWCNPISGHATLYWYQQILGQGPKLLIQFQNNGVVDDSQLPKDRFSAERLKGVDSTLKIQPAKLEDSAVYLCASSTQTPNNSPLHFGNGTRLTVT.

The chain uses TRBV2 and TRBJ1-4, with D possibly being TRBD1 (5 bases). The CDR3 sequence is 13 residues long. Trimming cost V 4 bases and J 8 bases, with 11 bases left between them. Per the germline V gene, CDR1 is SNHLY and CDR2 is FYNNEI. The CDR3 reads CASSGQPAEKLFF. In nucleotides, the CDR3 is TGTGCCAGCAGTGGACAGCCGGCCGAAAAACTGTTTTTT.

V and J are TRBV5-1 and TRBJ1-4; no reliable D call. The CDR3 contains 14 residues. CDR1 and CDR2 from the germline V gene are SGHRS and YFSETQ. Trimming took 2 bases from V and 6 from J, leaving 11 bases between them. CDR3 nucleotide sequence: TGCGCCAGCAGCTTTGGGGTGGAGGATGAAAAACTGTTTTTT. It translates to CASSFGVEDEKLFF.

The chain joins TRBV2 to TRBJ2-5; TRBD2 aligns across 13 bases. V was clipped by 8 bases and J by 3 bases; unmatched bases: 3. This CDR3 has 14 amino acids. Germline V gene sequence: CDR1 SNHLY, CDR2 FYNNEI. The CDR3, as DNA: TGTGCCAGCGAAGGGACTAGCGGGGAAGAGACCCAGTACTTC. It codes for CASEGTSGEETQYF.

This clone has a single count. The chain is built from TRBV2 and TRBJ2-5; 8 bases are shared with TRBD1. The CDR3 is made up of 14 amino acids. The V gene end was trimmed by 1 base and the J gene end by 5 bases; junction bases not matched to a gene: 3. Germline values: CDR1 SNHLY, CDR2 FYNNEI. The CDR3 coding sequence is TGTGCCAGCAGTGAAGGACAGGGGAGGGAGACCCAGTACTTC. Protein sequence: CASSEGQGRETQYF.

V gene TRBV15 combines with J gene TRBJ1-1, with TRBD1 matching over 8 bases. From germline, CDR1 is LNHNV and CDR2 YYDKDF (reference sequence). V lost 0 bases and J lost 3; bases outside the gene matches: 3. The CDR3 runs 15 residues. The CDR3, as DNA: TGTGCCACCAGCAGAGATCTACAGGGGGACACTGAAGCTTTCTTT. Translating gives CATSRDLQGDTEAFF.

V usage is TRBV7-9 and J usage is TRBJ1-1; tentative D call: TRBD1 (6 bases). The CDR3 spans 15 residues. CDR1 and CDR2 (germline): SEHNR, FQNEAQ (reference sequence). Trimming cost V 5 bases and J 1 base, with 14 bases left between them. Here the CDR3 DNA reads TGTGCCAGCAGCCTGTCCGGGACAACGAACACTGAAGCTTTCTTT. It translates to CASSLSGTTNTEAFF.

The CDR3 here is CASSFKTGGETQYF. The CDR3 region has the DNA TGTGCCAGCAGCTTCAAGACAGGGGGCGAGACCCAGTACTTC. V and J are TRBV7-2 and TRBJ2-5; TRBD1 matches at 10 bases. Trimming removed 3 bases from V and 5 bases from J; junction bases left unmatched: 3. Germline CDR1 reads SGHTA; CDR2 reads FQGNSA. The CDR3 contains 14 residues.

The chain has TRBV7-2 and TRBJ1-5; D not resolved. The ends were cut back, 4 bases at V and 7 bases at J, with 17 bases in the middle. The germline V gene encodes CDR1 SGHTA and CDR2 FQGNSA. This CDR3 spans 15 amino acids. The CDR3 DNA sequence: TGTGCCAGCAGCTCTGCAGATAGGGATGGCCAGCCCCAGCATTTT. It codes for CASSSADRDGQPQHF.

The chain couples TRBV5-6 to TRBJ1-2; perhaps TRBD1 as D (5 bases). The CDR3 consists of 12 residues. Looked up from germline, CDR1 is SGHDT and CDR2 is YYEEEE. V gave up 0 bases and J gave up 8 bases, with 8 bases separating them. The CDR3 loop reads CASSLEQGGYTF. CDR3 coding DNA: TGTGCCAGCAGCTTGGAGCAGGGAGGCTACACCTTC.

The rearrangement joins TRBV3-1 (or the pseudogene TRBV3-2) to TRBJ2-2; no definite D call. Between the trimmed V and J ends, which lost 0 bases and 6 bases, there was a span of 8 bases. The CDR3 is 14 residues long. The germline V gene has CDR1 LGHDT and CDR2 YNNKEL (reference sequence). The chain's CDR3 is CASSQDLLAGELFF. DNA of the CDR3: TGTGCCAGCAGCCAAGATTTATTAGCCGGGGAGCTGTTTTTT.

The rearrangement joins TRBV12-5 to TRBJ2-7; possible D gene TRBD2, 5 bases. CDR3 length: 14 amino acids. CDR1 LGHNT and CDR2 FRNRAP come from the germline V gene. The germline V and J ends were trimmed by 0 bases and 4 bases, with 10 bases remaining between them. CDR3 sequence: CASGLVTRGYEQYF. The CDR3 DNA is TGTGCTAGTGGTTTGGTAACCCGCGGGTACGAGCAGTACTTC. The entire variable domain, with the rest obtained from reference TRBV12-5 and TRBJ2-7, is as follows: DARVTQTPRHKVTEMGQEVTMRCQPILGHNTVFWYRQTMMQGLELLAYFRNRAPLDDSGMPKDRFSAEMPDATLATLKIQPSEPRDSAVYFCASGLVTRGYEQYFGPGTRLTVT.

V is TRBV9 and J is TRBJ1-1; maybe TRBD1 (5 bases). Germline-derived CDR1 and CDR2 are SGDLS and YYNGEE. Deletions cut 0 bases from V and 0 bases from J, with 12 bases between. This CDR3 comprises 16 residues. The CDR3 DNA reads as TGTGCCAGCAGCGTAGGGACCGGGGCCCTGAACACTGAAGCTTTCTTT. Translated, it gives CASSVGTGALNTEAFF.

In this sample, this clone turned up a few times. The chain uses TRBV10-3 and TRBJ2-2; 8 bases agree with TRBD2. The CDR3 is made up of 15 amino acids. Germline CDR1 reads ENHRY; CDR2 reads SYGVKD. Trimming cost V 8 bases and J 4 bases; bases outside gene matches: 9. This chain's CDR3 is CAIGQSGGFTGELFF. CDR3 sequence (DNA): TGTGCCATCGGTCAAAGCGGGGGTTTCACCGGGGAGCTGTTTTTT.

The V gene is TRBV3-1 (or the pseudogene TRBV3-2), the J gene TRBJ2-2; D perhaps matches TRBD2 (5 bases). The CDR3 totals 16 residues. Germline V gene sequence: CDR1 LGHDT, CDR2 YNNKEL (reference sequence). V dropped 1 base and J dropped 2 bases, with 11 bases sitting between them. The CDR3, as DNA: TGTGCCAGCAGCCAAGGTCGGGGTATAAACACCGGGGAGCTGTTTTTT. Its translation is CASSQGRGINTGELFF.

CDR3 region: CARSPLDRGLATPLHF. The CDR3, as DNA: TGTGCCAGAAGCCCACTAGACAGGGGGCTCGCTACACCCCTCCACTTT. This chain connects TRBV7-5 to TRBJ1-6; the table's D call of TRBD1 was not tested on the DNA. TRBV7-5 is labeled a pseudogene. The CDR3 covers 16 residues.

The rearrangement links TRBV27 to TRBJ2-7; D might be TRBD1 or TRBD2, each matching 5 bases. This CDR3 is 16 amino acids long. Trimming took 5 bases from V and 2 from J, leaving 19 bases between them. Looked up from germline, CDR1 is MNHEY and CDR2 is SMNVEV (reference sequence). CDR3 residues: CASSMIRDGAAYEQYF. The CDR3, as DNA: TGTGCCAGCAGTATGATCCGGGACGGAGCCGCCTACGAGCAGTACTTC.

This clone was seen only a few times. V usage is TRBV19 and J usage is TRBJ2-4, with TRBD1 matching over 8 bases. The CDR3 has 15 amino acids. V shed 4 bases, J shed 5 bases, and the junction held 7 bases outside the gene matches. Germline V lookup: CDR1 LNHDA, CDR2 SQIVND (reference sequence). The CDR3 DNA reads TGTGCCAGTAGTAGATCGACAGGGGACCAAAACATTCAGTACTTC. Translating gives CASSRSTGDQNIQYF.

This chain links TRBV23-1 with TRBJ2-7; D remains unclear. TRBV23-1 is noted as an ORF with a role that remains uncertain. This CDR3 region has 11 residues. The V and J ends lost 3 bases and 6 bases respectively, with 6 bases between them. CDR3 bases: TGCGCCAGCAGTCAGGTCTGCGAGCAGTACTTC. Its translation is CASSQVCEQYF.

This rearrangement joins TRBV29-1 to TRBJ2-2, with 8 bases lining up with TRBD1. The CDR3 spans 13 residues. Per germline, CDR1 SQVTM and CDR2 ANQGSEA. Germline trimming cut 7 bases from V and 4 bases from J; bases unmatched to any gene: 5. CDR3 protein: CSGITGGTGELFF. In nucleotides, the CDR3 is TGCAGCGGCATTACAGGGGGCACCGGGGAGCTGTTTTTT.

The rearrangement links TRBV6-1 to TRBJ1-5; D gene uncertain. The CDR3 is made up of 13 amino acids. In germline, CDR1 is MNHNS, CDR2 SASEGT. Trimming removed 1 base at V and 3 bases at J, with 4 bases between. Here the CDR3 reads CASSEGNNQPQHF. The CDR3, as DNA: TGTGCCAGCAGTGAAGGGAACAATCAGCCCCAGCATTTT.

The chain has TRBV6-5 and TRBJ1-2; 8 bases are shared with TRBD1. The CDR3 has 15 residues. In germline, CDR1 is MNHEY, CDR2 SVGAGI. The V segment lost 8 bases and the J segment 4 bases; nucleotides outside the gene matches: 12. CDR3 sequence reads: CASWPGGARSYGYTF. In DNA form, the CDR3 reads TGTGCCAGCTGGCCAGGGGGCGCGCGTAGCTATGGCTACACCTTC.

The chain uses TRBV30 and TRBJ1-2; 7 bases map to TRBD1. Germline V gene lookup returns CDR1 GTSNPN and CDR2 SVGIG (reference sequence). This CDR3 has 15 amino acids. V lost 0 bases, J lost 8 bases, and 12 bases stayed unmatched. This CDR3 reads CAWSVGGSRGQGYTF. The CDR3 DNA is TGTGCCTGGAGTGTCGGCGGTTCAAGGGGGCAAGGCTACACCTTC.

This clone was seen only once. Here the CDR3 DNA reads TGCGCCAGCAGCTTCCTCAGGGGGCTGGACTACGAGCAGTACTTC. This encodes CASSFLRGLDYEQYF. J is TRBJ2-7 and V is TRBV5-1; 8 bases fit TRBD1. The length of the CDR3 is 15 residues. V lost 2 bases, J lost 3 bases, and 7 bases stayed unmatched. CDR1 is SGHRS and CDR2 is YFSETQ in the germline V gene.

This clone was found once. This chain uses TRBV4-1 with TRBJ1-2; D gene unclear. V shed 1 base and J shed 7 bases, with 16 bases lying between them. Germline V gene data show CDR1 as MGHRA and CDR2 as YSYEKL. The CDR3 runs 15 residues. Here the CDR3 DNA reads TGCGCCAGCAGCCAAGCCCCATTGGTGAATGGTGGCTACACCTTC. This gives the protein CASSQAPLVNGGYTF.

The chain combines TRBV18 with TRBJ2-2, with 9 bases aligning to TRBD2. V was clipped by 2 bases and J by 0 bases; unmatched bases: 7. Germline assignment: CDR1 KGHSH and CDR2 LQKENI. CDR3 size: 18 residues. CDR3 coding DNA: TGTGCCAGCTCACCAAGGCCTAGCGGGGCCACGAACACCGGGGAGCTGTTTTTT. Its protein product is CASSPRPSGATNTGELFF.

The CDR3 nucleotides read TGTGCCAGCAGCAGACAGGGAAGTTATGGCTACACCTTC. Its protein product is CASSRQGSYGYTF. J is TRBJ1-2 and V is TRBV27; 7 nucleotides line up with TRBD1. V lost 6 bases and J lost 5; bases outside the gene matches: 6. CDR1 and CDR2 (germline): MNHEY, SMNVEV (reference sequence). CDR3 size: 13 residues.

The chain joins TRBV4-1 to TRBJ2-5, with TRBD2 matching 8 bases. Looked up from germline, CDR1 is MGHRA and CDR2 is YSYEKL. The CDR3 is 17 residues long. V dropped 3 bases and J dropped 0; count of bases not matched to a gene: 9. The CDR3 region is CASSQRSVAGYQETQYF. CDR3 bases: TGCGCCAGCAGCCAGAGGAGCGTAGCGGGGTACCAAGAGACCCAGTACTTC.